Here is one T cell receptor beta chain with its context. Its antigen is not known. Profiled with immunoSEQ multiplex PCR; TCRdb holds only in-frame clones, not every one. The table includes hundreds of thousands of clones, under 90% detected once. CDR1 and CDR2 (germline): SGHRS, YFSETQ. V lost 0 bases and J lost 5, with 11 bases in between. The CDR3 covers 14 residues. These data are taken from a study of Ad26.COV2.S vaccination and SARS-CoV-2 variants. Points from the study as a whole: Substantial post-vaccination breadth of spike-specific CD8+ and CD4+ T cell responses was reported.

Treatment meaning: some 19 received Ad26.COV2.S at low or high dose, single or two shots; about 5 received placebo; per-sample allocation not given. It was on day 63 after the first vaccine or placebo injection that samples were taken. The sequencing used peripheral blood, collected in a trial of Ad26.COV2.S vaccine versus placebo. This TCR came from a person between 18 and 65 years old who received the Ad26.COV2.S COVID-19 vaccine or a placebo. The chain combines TRBV5-1 with TRBJ2-5, with unresolved D. The CDR3, as DNA: TGCGCCAGCAGCTTGGCCCAGACCAGCGAGACCCAGTACTTC. The encoded protein is CASSLAQTSETQYF.